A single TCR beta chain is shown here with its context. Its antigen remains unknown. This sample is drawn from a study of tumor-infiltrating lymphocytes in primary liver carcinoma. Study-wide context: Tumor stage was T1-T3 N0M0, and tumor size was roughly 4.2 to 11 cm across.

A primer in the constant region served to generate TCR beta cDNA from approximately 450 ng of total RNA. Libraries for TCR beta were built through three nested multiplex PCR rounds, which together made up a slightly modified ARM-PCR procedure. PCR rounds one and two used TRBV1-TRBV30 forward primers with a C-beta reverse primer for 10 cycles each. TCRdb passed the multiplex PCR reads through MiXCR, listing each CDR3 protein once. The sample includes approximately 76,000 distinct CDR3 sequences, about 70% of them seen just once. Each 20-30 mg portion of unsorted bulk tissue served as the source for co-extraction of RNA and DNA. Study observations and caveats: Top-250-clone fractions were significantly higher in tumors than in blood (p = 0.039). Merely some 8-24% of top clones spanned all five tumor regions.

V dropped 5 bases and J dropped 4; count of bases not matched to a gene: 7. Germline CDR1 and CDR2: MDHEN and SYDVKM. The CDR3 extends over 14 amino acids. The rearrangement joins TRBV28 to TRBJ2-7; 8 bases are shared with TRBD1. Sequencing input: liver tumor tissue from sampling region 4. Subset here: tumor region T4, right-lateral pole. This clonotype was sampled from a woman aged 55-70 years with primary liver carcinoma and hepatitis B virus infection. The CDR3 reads CASSLWDRSYEQYF. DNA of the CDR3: TGTGCCAGCAGTCTCTGGGACAGGAGTTACGAGCAGTACTTC. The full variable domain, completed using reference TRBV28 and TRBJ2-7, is DVKVTQSSRYLVKRTGEKVFLECVQDMDHENMFWYRQDPGLGLRLIYFSYDVKMKEKGDIPEGYSVSREKKERFSLILESASTNQTSMYLCASSLWDRSYEQYFGPGTRLTVT.